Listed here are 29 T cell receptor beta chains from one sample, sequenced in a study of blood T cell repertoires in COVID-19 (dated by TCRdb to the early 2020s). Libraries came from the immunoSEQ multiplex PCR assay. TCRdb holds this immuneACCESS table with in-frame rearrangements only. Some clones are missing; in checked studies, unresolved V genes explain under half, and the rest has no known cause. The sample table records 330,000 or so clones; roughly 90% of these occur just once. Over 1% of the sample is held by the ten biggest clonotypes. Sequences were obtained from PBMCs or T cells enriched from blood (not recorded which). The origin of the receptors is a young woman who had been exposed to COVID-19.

CDR3 region: CASSWAEMVYEQYF. CDR3 DNA sequence: TGTGCCAGCAGTTGGGCCGAGATGGTCTACGAGCAGTACTTC. V usage is TRBV28 and J usage is TRBJ2-7; D unresolved. Trimming took off 4 bases at V and 3 bases at J, with 13 bases between the two ends. The CDR3 consists of 14 residues. The germline V gene has CDR1 MDHEN and CDR2 SYDVKM.

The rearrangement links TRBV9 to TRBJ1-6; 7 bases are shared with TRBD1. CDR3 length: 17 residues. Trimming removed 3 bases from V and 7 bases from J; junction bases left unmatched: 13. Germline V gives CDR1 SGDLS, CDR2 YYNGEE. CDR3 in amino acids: CASSGGAGGRENSPLHF. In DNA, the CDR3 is TGTGCCAGCAGCGGAGGGGCAGGGGGGAGAGAAAATTCACCCCTCCACTTT. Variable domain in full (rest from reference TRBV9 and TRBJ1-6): DSGVTQTPKHLITATGQRVTLRCSPRSGDLSVYWYQQSLDQGLQFLIQYYNGEERAKGNILERFSAQQFPDLHSELNLSSLELGDSALYFCASSGGAGGRENSPLHFGNGTRLTVT.

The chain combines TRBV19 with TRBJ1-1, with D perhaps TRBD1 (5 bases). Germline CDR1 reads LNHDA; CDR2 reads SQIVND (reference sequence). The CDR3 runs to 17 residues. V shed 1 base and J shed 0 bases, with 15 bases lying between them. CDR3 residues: CASSIGGSQTLNTEAFF. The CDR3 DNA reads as TGTGCCAGTAGTATAGGGGGCAGCCAGACATTGAACACTGAAGCTTTCTTT.

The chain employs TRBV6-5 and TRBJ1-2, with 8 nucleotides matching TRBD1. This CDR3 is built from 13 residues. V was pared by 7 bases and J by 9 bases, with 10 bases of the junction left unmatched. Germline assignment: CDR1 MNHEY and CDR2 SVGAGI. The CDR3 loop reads CASTLDRDPCYTF. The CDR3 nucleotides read TGTGCCAGCACCCTGGACAGGGATCCCTGCTACACCTTC.

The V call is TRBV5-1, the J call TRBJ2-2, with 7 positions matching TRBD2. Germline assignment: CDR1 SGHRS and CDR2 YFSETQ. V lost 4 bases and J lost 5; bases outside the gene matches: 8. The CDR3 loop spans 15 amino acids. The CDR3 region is CASSPKTSWTGELFF. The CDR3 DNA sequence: TGCGCCAGCAGCCCGAAGACTAGCTGGACCGGGGAGCTGTTTTTT.

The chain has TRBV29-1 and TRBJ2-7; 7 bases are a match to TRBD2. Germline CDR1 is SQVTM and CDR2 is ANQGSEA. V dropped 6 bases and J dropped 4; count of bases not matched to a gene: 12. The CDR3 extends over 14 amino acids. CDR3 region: CSVSVFGGEYEQYF. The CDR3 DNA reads TGCAGCGTCTCGGTCTTTGGGGGGGAGTACGAGCAGTACTTC.

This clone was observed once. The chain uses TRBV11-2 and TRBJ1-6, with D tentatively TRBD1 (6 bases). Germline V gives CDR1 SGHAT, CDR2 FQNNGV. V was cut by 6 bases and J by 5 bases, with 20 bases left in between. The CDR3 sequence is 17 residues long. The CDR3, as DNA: TGTGCCAGCAGTCATTCGGCGGGGGGCCGTAATAATTCACCCCTCCACTTT. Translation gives CASSHSAGGRNNSPLHF.

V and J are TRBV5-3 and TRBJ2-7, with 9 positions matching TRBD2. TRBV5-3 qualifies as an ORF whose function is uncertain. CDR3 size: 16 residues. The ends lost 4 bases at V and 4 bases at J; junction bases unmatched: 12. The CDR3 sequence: CARSESGREGRYEQYF. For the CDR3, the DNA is TGTGCCAGAAGCGAATCGGGGCGGGAGGGCAGGTACGAGCAGTACTTC.

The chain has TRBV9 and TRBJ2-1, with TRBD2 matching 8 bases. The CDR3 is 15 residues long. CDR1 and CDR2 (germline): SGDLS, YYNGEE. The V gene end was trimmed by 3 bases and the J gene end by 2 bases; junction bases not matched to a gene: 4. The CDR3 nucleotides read TGTGCCAGCAGCGATAGCGGGATTCCCTACAATGAGCAGTTCTTC. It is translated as CASSDSGIPYNEQFF.

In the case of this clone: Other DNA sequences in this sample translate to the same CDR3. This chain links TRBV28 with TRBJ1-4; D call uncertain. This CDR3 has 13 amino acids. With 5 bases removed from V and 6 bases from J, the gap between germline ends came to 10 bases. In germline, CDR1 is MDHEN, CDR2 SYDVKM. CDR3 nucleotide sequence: TGTGCCAGCAGTCTCTACCGAGATGAAAAACTGTTTTTT. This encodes CASSLYRDEKLFF.

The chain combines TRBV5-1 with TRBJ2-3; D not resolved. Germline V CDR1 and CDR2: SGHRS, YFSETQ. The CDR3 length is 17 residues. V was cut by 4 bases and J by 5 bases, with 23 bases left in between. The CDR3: CASSLGVSELTRDTQYF. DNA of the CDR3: TGCGCCAGCAGCCTGGGTGTCTCGGAGCTCACACGAGATACGCAGTATTTT.

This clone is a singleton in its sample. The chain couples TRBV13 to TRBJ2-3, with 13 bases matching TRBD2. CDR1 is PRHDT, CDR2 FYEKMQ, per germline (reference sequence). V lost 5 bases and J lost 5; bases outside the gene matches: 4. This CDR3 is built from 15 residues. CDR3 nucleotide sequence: TGTGCCAGCAGCCCACTAGCGGGAGGGTTAGATACGCAGTATTTT. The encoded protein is CASSPLAGGLDTQYF. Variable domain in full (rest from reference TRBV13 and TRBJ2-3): AAGVIQSPRHLIKEKRETATLKCYPIPRHDTVYWYQQGPGQDPQFLISFYEKMQSDKGSIPDRFSAQQFSDYHSELNMSSLELGDSALYFCASSPLAGGLDTQYFGPGTRLTVL.

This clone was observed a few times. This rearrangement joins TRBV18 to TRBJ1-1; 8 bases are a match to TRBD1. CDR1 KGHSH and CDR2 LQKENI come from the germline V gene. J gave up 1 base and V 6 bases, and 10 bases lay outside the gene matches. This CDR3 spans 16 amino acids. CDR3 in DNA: TGTGCCAGCTCTCCAGGGGGCAGCATTAAGAACACTGAAGCTTTCTTT. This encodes CASSPGGSIKNTEAFF.

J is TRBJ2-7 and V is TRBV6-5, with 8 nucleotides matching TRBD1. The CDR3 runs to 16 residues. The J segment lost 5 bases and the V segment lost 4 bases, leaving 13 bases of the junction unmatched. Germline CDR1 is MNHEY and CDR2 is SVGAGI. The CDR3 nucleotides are TGTGCCAGCAGTTCACACCTCAGGGGGCACGGAAACGAGCAGTACTTC. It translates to CASSSHLRGHGNEQYF.

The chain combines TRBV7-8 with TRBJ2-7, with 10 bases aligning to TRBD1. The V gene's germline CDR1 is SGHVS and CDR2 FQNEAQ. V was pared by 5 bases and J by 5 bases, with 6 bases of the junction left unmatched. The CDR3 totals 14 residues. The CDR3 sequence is CASSDRDRGNEQYF. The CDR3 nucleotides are TGTGCCAGCAGCGACCGGGACAGGGGTAACGAGCAGTACTTC.

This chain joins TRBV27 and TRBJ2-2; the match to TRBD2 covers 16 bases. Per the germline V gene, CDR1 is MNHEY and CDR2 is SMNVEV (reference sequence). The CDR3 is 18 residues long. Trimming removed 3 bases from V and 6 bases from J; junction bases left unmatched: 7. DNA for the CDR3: TGTGCCAGCAGTTTTCCCGGGACTAGCGGGAGGGCCTCCGGGGAGCTGTTTTTT. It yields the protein CASSFPGTSGRASGELFF.

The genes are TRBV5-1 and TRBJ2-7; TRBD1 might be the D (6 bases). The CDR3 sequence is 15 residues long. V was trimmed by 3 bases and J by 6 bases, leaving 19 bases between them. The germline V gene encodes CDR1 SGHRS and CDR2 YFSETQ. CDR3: CASSSTGFPSFEQYF. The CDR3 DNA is TGCGCCAGCAGCTCTACAGGGTTCCCGTCTTTCGAGCAGTACTTC.

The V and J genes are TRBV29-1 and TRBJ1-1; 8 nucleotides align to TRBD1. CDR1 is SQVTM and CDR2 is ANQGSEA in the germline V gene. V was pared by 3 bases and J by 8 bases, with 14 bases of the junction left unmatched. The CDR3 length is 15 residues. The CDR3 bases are TGCAGCGTTGATACCGACAGGGGAGCAAGTCGGGAAGCTTTCTTT. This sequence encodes CSVDTDRGASREAFF.

The CDR3 here is CAWSRGPGANVLTF. The CDR3 DNA is TGTGCCTGGAGCAGGGGGCCTGGGGCCAACGTCCTGACTTTC. The chain uses TRBV30 and TRBJ2-6; 8 positions agree with TRBD1. Trimming cost V 3 bases and J 2 bases; bases outside gene matches: 0. The germline V gene encodes CDR1 GTSNPN and CDR2 SVGIG (reference sequence). CDR3 size: 14 residues. Full variable domain (missing parts from reference TRBV30 and TRBJ2-6): SQTIHQWPATLVQPVGSPLSLECTVEGTSNPNLYWYRQAAGRGLQLLFYSVGIGQISSEVPQNLSASRPQDRQFILSSKKLLLSDSGFYLCAWSRGPGANVLTFGAGSRLTVL.

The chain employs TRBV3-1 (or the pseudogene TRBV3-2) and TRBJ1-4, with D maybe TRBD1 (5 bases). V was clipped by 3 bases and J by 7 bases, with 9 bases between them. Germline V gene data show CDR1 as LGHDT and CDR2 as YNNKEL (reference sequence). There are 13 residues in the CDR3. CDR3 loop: CASSHQGGEKLFF. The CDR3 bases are TGTGCCAGCAGCCATCAGGGCGGTGAAAAACTGTTTTTT.

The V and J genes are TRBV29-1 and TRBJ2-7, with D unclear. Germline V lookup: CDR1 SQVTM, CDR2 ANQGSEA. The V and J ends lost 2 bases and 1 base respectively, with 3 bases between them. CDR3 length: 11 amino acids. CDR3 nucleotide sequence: TGCAGCGTTGAACTTTCCTACGAGCAGTACTTC. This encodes CSVELSYEQYF.

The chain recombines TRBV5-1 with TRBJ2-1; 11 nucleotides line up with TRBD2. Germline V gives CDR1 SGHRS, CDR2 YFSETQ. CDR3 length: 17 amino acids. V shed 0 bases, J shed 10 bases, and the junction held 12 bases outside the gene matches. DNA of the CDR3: TGCGCCAGCAGCTTGGTCCTTGGGGGACTAGCGGCCCCAGAGCAGTTCTTC. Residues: CASSLVLGGLAAPEQFF.

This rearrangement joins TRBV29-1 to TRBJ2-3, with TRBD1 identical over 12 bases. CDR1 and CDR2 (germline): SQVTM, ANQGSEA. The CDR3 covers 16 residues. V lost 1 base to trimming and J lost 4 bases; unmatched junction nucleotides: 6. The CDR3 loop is CSVEGGTGGLSDTQYF. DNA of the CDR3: TGCAGCGTTGAAGGAGGGACAGGGGGCTTGTCAGATACGCAGTATTTT.

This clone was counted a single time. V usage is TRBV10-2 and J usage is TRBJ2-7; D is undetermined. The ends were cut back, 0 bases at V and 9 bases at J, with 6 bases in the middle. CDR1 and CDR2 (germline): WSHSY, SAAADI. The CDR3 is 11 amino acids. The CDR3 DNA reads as TGCGCCAGCAGTGAGTCATCCGGGCAGTACTTC. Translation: CASSESSGQYF.

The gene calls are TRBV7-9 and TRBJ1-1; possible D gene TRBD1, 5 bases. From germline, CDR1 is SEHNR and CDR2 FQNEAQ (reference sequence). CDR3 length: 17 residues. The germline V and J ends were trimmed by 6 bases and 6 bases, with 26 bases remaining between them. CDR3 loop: CASSLKGLAQGLPEAFF. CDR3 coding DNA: TGTGCCAGCAGTTTAAAAGGCCTGGCCCAGGGACTCCCTGAAGCTTTCTTT. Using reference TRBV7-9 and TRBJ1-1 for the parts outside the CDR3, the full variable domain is DTGVSQNPRHKITKRGQNVTFRCDPISEHNRLYWYRQTLGQGPEFLTYFQNEAQLEKSRLLSDRFSAERPKGSFSTLEIQRTEQGDSAMYLCASSLKGLAQGLPEAFFGQGTRLTVV.

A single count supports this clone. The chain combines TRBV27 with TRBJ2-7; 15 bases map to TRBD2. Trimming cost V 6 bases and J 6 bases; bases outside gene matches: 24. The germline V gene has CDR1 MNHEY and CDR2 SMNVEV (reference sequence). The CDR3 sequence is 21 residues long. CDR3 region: CASRALPPGLAGGPIFSEQYF. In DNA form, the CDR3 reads TGTGCCAGCAGAGCACTGCCCCCCGGACTAGCGGGAGGGCCGATCTTCTCCGAGCAGTACTTC.

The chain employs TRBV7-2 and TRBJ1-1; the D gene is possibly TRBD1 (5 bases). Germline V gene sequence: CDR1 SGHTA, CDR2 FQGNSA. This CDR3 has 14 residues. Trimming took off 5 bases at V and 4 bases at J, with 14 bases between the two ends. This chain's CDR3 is CASSRDNGGTEAFF. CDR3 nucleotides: TGTGCCAGCAGCAGGGATAACGGGGGCACTGAAGCTTTCTTT.

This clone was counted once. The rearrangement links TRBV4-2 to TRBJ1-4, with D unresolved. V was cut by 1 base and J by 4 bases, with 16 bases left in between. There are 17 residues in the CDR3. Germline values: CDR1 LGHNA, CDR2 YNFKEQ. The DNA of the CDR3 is TGTGCCAGCAGCCAAGTAGGTCACGGGGTCCTTAATGAAAAACTGTTTTTT. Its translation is CASSQVGHGVLNEKLFF.

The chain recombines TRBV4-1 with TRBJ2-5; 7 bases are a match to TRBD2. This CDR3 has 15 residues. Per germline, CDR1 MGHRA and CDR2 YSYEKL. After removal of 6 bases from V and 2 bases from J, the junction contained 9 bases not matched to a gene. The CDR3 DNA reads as TGCGCCAGCAGACCATCTAGCGGTCATCAAGAGACCCAGTACTTC. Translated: CASRPSSGHQETQYF.